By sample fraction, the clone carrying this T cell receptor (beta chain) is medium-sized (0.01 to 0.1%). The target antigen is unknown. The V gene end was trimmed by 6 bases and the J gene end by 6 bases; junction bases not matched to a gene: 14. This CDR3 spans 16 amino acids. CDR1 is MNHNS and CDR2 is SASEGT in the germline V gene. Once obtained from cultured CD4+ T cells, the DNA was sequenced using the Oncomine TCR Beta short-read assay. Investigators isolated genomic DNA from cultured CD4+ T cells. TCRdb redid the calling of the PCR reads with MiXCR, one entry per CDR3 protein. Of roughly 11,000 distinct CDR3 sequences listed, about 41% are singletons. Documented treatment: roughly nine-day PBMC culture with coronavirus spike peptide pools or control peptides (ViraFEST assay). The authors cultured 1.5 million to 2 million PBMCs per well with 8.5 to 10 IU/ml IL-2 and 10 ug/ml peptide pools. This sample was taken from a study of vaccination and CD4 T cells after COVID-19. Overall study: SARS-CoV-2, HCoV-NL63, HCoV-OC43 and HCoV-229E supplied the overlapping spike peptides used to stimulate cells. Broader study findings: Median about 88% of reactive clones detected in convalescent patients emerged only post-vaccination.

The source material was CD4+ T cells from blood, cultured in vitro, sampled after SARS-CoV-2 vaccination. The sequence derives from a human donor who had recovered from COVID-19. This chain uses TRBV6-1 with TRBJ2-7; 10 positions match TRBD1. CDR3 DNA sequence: TGTGCCAGCAGAATGACCCGACAGGGGGCGTTTAGCGAGCAGTACTTC. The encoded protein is CASRMTRQGAFSEQYF.